This paragraph covers one T cell receptor beta chain sequence. Its antigen is not known. The sort gate was single viable CD3+CD4+CD8-CD45RO+ cells for memory CD4+ T cells. CMV serostatus came from serum IgG against pp150, pp28, p38, p52. This sample is drawn from a study of memory CD4+ T cells and cytomegalovirus serostatus. Background on the study: This sample comes from healthy Belgian adults, 9 CMV seropositive, roughly 22 seronegative. Study-level results: Each of approximately 61 CMV-associated TCRbeta sequences occurred in one to five individuals. The CMV-associated TCR signature appears largely within the CD4+ memory repertoire.

Clones were read by immunoSEQ multiplex PCR, and TCRdb kept only the in-frame ones, dropping some. The sample gives tens of thousands of clones, over 70% of which show up once; roughly 1% is in the top ten. The CDR3 has 15 amino acids. Trimming left V 7 bases short and J 6 bases short, with 18 bases between. CDR1 is SGHTA, CDR2 FQGTGA, per germline. The sample comprised memory CD4+ T cells from blood. The sequence was obtained from an adult in good health and CMV-seronegative. The chain employs TRBV7-3 and TRBJ2-2, with a tentative D call TRBD2 (7 bases). DNA of the CDR3: TGTGCCAGCACCTCGGACCCGGGGGGCGCCGGGGAGCTGTTTTTT. Translation: CASTSDPGGAGELFF.